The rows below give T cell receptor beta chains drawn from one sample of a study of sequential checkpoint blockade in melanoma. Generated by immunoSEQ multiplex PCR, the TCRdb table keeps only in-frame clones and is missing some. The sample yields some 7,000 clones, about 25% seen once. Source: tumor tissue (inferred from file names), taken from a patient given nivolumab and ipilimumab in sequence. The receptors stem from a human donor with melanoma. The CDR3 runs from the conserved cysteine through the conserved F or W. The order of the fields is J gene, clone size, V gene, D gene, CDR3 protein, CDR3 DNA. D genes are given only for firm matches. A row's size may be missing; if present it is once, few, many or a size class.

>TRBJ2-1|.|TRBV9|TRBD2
CASRGGAGGSHEQFF
TGTGCCAGCAGGGGTGGCGCGGGAGGATCGCATGAGCAGTTCTTC
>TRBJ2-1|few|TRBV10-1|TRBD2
CASSEGGTSGRNEQFF
TGCGCCAGCAGTGAGGGGGGGACTAGCGGGAGGAATGAGCAGTTCTTC
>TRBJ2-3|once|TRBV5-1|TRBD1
CASRSTGGTDTQYF
TGCGCCAGCAGATCGACAGGGGGCACAGATACGCAGTATTTT
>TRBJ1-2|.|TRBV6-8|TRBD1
CASSYSRTGTRGYTF
TGTGCCAGCAGTTACTCAAGGACAGGGACTCGGGGCTACACCTTC
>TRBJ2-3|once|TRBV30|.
CAWKWGLSTDTQYF
TGTGCCTGGAAATGGGGTCTCTCCACAGATACGCAGTATTTT
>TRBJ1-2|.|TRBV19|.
CASTSGTQNYGYTF
TGTGCCAGTACCTCCGGGACACAAAACTATGGCTACACCTTC
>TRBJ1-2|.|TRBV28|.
CASMRGFYGYTF
TGTGCCAGCATGCGGGGTTTCTATGGCTACACCTTC
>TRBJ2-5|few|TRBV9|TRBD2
CASTLAGVGQETQYF
TGTGCCAGCACTCTAGCGGGAGTAGGCCAAGAGACCCAGTACTTC
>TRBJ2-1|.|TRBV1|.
CASSQTSGRANEQFF
TGCGCCAGCAGCCAGACTAGCGGGAGGGCTAATGAGCAGTTCTTC
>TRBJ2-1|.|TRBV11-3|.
CASSSQGWPYNEQFF
TGTGCCAGCAGCTCTCAGGGTTGGCCCTACAATGAGCAGTTCTTC
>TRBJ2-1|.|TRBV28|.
CASSFVRTIVRNEQFF
TGTGCCAGCAGTTTCGTGCGGACGATAGTCCGGAATGAGCAGTTCTTC
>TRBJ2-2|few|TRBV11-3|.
CASSHMGGPWVPGELFF
TGTGCCAGCAGTCACATGGGGGGACCCTGGGTCCCCGGGGAGCTGTTTTTT
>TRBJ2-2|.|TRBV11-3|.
CASSFRVDGAGELFF
TGTGCCAGCAGCTTCCGGGTGGATGGGGCCGGGGAGCTGTTTTTT
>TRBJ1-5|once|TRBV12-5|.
CASGLVPGQAGTQPQHF
TGTGCTAGTGGTTTGGTACCGGGCCAGGCCGGCACCCAGCCCCAGCATTTT
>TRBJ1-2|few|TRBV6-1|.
CASSEVGSADYGYTF
TGTGCCAGCAGTGAAGTCGGATCGGCAGACTATGGCTACACCTTC
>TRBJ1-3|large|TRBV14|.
CASSLGSPGNTIYF
TGTGCCAGCAGCCTCGGGAGTCCTGGAAACACCATATATTTT
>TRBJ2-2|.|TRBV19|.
CASRYGWGDTGELFF
TGTGCCAGTCGGTACGGGTGGGGGGACACCGGGGAGCTGTTTTTT
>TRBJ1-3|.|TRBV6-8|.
CASRDVPGNSGNTIYF
TGTGCCAGCAGAGACGTACCAGGGAACTCTGGAAACACCATATATTTT
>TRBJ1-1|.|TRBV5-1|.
CASSLGHGQLNTEAFF
TGCGCCAGCAGCTTGGGCCACGGACAACTGAACACTGAAGCTTTCTTT
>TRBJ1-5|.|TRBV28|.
CASSLSFIRKRSNQPQHF
TGTGCCAGCAGTTTATCTTTCATCAGGAAACGTAGCAATCAGCCCCAGCATTTT
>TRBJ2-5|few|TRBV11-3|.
CASRFGGGGQETQYF
TGTGCCAGCAGATTTGGGGGTGGGGGCCAAGAGACCCAGTACTTC
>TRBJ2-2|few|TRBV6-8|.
CASSYGRDRTGELFF
TGTGCCAGCAGTTACGGGCGGGACCGCACCGGGGAGCTGTTTTTT
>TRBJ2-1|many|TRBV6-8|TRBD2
CASMGHSGRAQESGEQFF
TGTGCCAGCATGGGGCACAGCGGGAGGGCCCAGGAGTCCGGTGAGCAGTTCTTC
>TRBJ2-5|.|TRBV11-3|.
CASSLVSGRETQYF
TGTGCCAGCAGCTTAGTCTCGGGGAGAGAGACCCAGTACTTC
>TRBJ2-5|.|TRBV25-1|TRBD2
CASSPWLETSEETQYF
TGTGCCAGCAGTCCTTGGTTAGAGACTAGCGAAGAGACCCAGTACTTC
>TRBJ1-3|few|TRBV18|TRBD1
CASSQPTGDALGNTIYF
TGTGCCAGCTCCCAACCCACAGGGGACGCCTTGGGAAACACCATATATTTT
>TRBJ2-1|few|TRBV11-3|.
CASSLNRVINEQFF
TGTGCCAGCAGCTTAAACAGGGTTATCAATGAGCAGTTCTTC
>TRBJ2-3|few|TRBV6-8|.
CASSLALRGMQYF
TGTGCCAGCAGTTTGGCCCTTAGGGGGATGCAGTATTTT
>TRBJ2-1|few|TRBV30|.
CAWSVGGEQFF
TGTGCCTGGAGTGTGGGAGGTGAGCAGTTCTTC